Listed here are 7 T cell receptor beta chains from one sample, sequenced in a study of cytomegalovirus exposure and HLA in healthy donors. In the PCR, 60 Vbeta and 13 Jbeta primers were used. Data came from immunoSEQ multiplex PCR; TCRdb stores just in-frame clones and leaves some out. The table shows around 150,000 clones, with around three quarters occurring only once. The sample was PBMCs. The receptors were sampled from a woman in her thirties or forties in good health and CMV-seronegative.

V and J are TRBV5-6 and TRBJ1-2, with D possibly being TRBD1 (6 bases). The CDR3 extends over 15 amino acids. From germline, CDR1 is SGHDT and CDR2 YYEEEE. Deletions cut 5 bases from V and 2 bases from J, with 16 bases between. The CDR3 sequence: CASRAWGGPNYGYTF. CDR3 DNA: TGTGCCAGCAGGGCATGGGGGGGGCCAAACTATGGCTACACCTTC.

The rearrangement links TRBV19 to TRBJ2-1; 11 bases fit TRBD2. The CDR3 covers 15 residues. CDR1 LNHDA and CDR2 SQIVND come from the germline V gene (reference sequence). Germline trimming cut 5 bases from V and 4 bases from J; bases unmatched to any gene: 4. CDR3 amino acids: CASSGTSGAYNEQFF. The CDR3 DNA follows: TGTGCCAGTAGTGGGACTAGCGGAGCGTACAATGAGCAGTTCTTC.

The chain couples TRBV5-1 to TRBJ2-5, with 10 bases fitting TRBD2. Germline assignment: CDR1 SGHRS and CDR2 YFSETQ. The ends lost 2 bases at V and 5 bases at J; junction bases unmatched: 6. This CDR3 has 15 residues. The CDR3: CASSLGTSDSETQYF. The CDR3 DNA reads as TGCGCCAGCAGCTTAGGGACTAGCGACTCGGAGACCCAGTACTTC.

The V and J genes are TRBV5-1 and TRBJ2-1, with D perhaps matching TRBD2 (5 bases). Germline assignment: CDR1 SGHRS and CDR2 YFSETQ. With 0 bases removed from V and 2 bases from J, the gap between germline ends came to 9 bases. CDR3 size: 15 residues. As DNA, the CDR3 is TGCGCCAGCAGCTTGGACGGGGTCCCCTACAATGAGCAGTTCTTC. It specifies CASSLDGVPYNEQFF. The entire variable domain, with the rest obtained from reference TRBV5-1 and TRBJ2-1, is as follows: KAGVTQTPRYLIKTRGQQVTLSCSPISGHRSVSWYQQTPGQGLQFLFEYFSETQRNKGNFPGRFSGRQFSNSRSEMNVSTLELGDSALYLCASSLDGVPYNEQFFGPGTRLTVL.

This chain connects TRBV2 to TRBJ2-1; D not resolved. Germline V gene sequence: CDR1 SNHLY, CDR2 FYNNEI. This CDR3 has 12 amino acids. Trimming removed 1 base from V and 15 bases from J, with 13 bases in between. The CDR3 reads CASSEGAYKSFF. The DNA for the CDR3 is TGTGCCAGCAGTGAAGGGGCCTACAAGTCGTTCTTC. The entire variable domain, with the rest obtained from reference TRBV2 and TRBJ2-1, is as follows: EPEVTQTPSHQVTQMGQEVILRCVPISNHLYFYWYRQILGQKVEFLVSFYNNEISEKSEIFDDQFSVERPDGSNFTLKIRSTKLEDSAMYFCASSEGAYKSFFGPGTRLTVL.

V usage is TRBV27 and J usage is TRBJ2-2; D perhaps matches TRBD2 (6 bases). Germline-derived CDR1 and CDR2 are MNHEY and SMNVEV (reference sequence). The CDR3 runs to 13 residues. V was cut by 4 bases and J by 7 bases, with 10 bases left in between. The CDR3 DNA sequence: TGTGCCAGCAGTTGGGGAGGCCACGGGGAGCTGTTTTTT. Translated: CASSWGGHGELFF.

J is TRBJ2-3 and V is TRBV19; D is perhaps TRBD1 (7 bases). The V end lost 7 bases, the J end lost 1 base, and 18 bases lay between the germline ends. CDR1 and CDR2 from the germline V gene are LNHDA and SQIVND (reference sequence). The CDR3 spans 16 residues. CDR3 protein: CASMPGGRGGTDTQYF. The CDR3 nucleotides are TGTGCCAGTATGCCAGGGGGGAGAGGTGGCACAGATACGCAGTATTTT.